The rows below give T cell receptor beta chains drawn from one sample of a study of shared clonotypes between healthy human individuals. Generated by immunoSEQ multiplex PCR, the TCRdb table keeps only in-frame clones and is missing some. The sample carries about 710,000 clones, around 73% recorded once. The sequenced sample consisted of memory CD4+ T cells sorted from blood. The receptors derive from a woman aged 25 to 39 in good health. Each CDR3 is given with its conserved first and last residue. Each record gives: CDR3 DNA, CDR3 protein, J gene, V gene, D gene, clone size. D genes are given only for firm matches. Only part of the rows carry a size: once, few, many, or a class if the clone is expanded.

TGTGCCAGCAGTTTATGGAGAAGAAACCTAGCCAAAAACATTCAGTACTTC,CASSLWRRNLAKNIQYF,TRBJ2-4,TRBV28,NA,NA
TGTGCCAGCAGGGAACAGGGGGTCAACGAGCAGTACTTC,CASREQGVNEQYF,TRBJ2-7,TRBV27,TRBD1,NA
TGTGCCGCCTCTTTTTGGACAGGCTCCTACGAGCAGTACTTC,CAASFWTGSYEQYF,TRBJ2-7,TRBV27,TRBD1,NA
TGTGCCAGTACCGGGACAGGGGGCGTATTTGGTGGAAACACCATATATTTT,CASTGTGGVFGGNTIYF,TRBJ1-3,TRBV2,TRBD1,many
TGCAGTGCTGTCAGCACAGATACGCAGTATTTT,CSAVSTDTQYF,TRBJ2-3,TRBV20-1,NA,NA
TGTGCCAGCAGCGTAAGCGGGAGTCAAGACAATGAGCAGTTCTTC,CASSVSGSQDNEQFF,TRBJ2-1,TRBV5-4,TRBD2,once
TGTGCCAGCAGCGTCGGGGGTTCGGGGCCCCAGCATTTT,CASSVGGSGPQHF,TRBJ1-5,TRBV7-3,NA,NA
TGTGCCAGCAGCCAAGGGCTAGCGGGAGAAGGGTACGAGCAGTACTTC,CASSQGLAGEGYEQYF,TRBJ2-7,TRBV4-2,TRBD2,NA
TGTGCCAGCAGTGAAGCGGACTGGGAGCAGTTCTTC,CASSEADWEQFF,TRBJ2-1,TRBV6-1,NA,few
TGTGCCAGCAGCAACCGGGGCTCTGGAAACACCATATATTTT,CASSNRGSGNTIYF,TRBJ1-3,TRBV6-4,NA,NA
TGTGCCAGTTACGACAGAGCCTCTGGGGCCAACGTCCTGACTTTC,CASYDRASGANVLTF,TRBJ2-6,TRBV28,NA,NA
TGCAGCGTTGACGAGGGGGATGGCCAGCCCCAGCATTTT,CSVDEGDGQPQHF,TRBJ1-5,TRBV29-1,NA,NA
TGCGCCAGCAGCTTGGAGCAGGGGTTCGGCACTGAAGCTTTCTTT,CASSLEQGFGTEAFF,TRBJ1-1,TRBV5-1,NA,NA
TGTGCCAGCAGCTCCACTCGGGGGGCAAACATTCAGTACTTC,CASSSTRGANIQYF,TRBJ2-4,TRBV7-3,NA,NA
TGTGCCAGTAGGAAGCGGGAGGGCAATGAGCAGTTCTTC,CASRKREGNEQFF,TRBJ2-1,TRBV19,TRBD2,once
TGTGCCATCAGTGAGTCGTGGGCAGCCTCTGGCTACACCTTC,CAISESWAASGYTF,TRBJ1-2,TRBV10-3,NA,NA
TGTGCCAGCAGTTACTCGTTTCAGAACCTCGCCTCGGCGCAGTATTTT,CASSYSFQNLASAQYF,TRBJ2-3,TRBV6-5,NA,NA
TGTGCCAGTAGCCCAACTAGCGCGGGGTCCGATGAGCAGTTCTTC,CASSPTSAGSDEQFF,TRBJ2-1,TRBV19,TRBD2,NA
TGTGCCAGCAGAGGGACAGGGCGCTACGAGCAGTACTTC,CASRGTGRYEQYF,TRBJ2-7,TRBV28,TRBD1,NA
TGTGCCAGCAGCTTAGACCCCCGCCCAAACACTGAAGCTTTCTTT,CASSLDPRPNTEAFF,TRBJ1-1,TRBV7-9,NA,NA
TGTGCCAGCAGTGAAATACAGGGGGCAAAAAAACTGTTTTTT,CASSEIQGAKKLFF,TRBJ1-4,TRBV6-1,TRBD1,NA
TGTGCCACCAGCAGACCTAGCGGGAGTGTTGATACGCAGTATTTT,CATSRPSGSVDTQYF,TRBJ2-3,TRBV15,TRBD2,NA
TGCGCCAGCAGCCAAGATGGTAGGGGTGGCGCAACAACTAATGAAAAACTGTTTTTT,CASSQDGRGGATTNEKLFF,TRBJ1-4,TRBV4-1,NA,once
TGTGCCAGCGGAGGCGGACGGGACAGGGGTATTTCCACAGATACGCAGTATTTT,CASGGGRDRGISTDTQYF,TRBJ2-3,TRBV28,TRBD1,NA
TGTGCCAGCCAAGGGCTAGCGGGAGGTACCTACGAGCAGTACTTC,CASQGLAGGTYEQYF,TRBJ2-7,TRBV28,TRBD2,NA
TGTGCCAGCAGTGATTTCCAGGGTCTCTCAGACGAGCAGTACTTC,CASSDFQGLSDEQYF,TRBJ2-7,TRBV25-1,NA,NA
TGTGCCAGCAGTACTCCGGGACCGAACGGGGGGAACTATGGCTACACCTTC,CASSTPGPNGGNYGYTF,TRBJ1-2,TRBV25-1,NA,NA
TGTGCCAGCAGTTCCCCCGGGACAGGGGGAAACTCTGGAAACACCATATATTTT,CASSSPGTGGNSGNTIYF,TRBJ1-3,TRBV28,TRBD1,NA
TGCGCCAGCACCGAGCGGACAGGGGGGTTTCTTTCCTACGAGCAGTACTTC,CASTERTGGFLSYEQYF,TRBJ2-7,TRBV10-1,TRBD1,NA
TGTGCCAGTAGTTCTTTATTGGACACTGAAGCTTTCTTT,CASSSLLDTEAFF,TRBJ1-1,TRBV19,NA,NA
TGTGCCAGCAGCCCGGGACAGCAAGAGACCCAGTACTTC,CASSPGQQETQYF,TRBJ2-5,TRBV7-8,TRBD1,few
TGCGCCAGCAGCCGCGGACAGGGTACGGGCTATGGCTACACCTTC,CASSRGQGTGYGYTF,TRBJ1-2,TRBV4-1,TRBD1,NA
TGTGCCAGCAGCTCTTGGACAGGGAGGTCCGGGGAGCTGTTTTTT,CASSSWTGRSGELFF,TRBJ2-2,TRBV11-1,TRBD1,few
TGTGCCAGCAGTTCCGAGGAAGGTCTCAATGAGCAGTTCTTC,CASSSEEGLNEQFF,TRBJ2-1,TRBV25-1,NA,NA
TGCGCCAGCAGCTTGGACGGCGACTATGGCTACACCTTC,CASSLDGDYGYTF,TRBJ1-2,TRBV5-1,NA,NA
TGTGCCAGCAGCGTGCTGACAGGGACCCAAGAGACCCAGTACTTC,CASSVLTGTQETQYF,TRBJ2-5,TRBV9,TRBD1,once
TGTGCCAGCAGTTCGCAGGGGTCTTGGAATCAGCCCCAGCATTTT,CASSSQGSWNQPQHF,TRBJ1-5,TRBV28,NA,NA
TGTGCCAGCAGTTTACTCCTGGGTCAGCCCCAGCATTTT,CASSLLLGQPQHF,TRBJ1-5,TRBV27,NA,NA
TGTGCCAGCGGTGTGGCGGGGACAGATACGCAGTATTTT,CASGVAGTDTQYF,TRBJ2-3,TRBV7-6,NA,NA
TGTGCCAGCAGTTACCTCAGCACAGATACGCAGTATTTT,CASSYLSTDTQYF,TRBJ2-3,TRBV6-5,NA,NA
TGTGCCAGTAGTATCCGCGTGGGACTAGCGGGTGAATCCTACGAGCAGTACTTC,CASSIRVGLAGESYEQYF,TRBJ2-7,TRBV19,TRBD2,NA
TGTGCCAGCAGCCCTGAGGGCCCCCCTCTCTCCTACGAGCAGTACTTC,CASSPEGPPLSYEQYF,TRBJ2-7,TRBV27,NA,NA
TGTGCCAGCAGCCCTGCGGCGGGAGGGGGCCAAGAGACCCAGTACTTC,CASSPAAGGGQETQYF,TRBJ2-5,TRBV7-2,TRBD2,NA